This record covers a single TCR beta chain. This sample is drawn from a study of blood T cell repertoires in COVID-19. Overall study: Spain, Italy and the United States supplied samples that represented acute and convalescent COVID-19.

Germline assignment: CDR1 LNHDA and CDR2 SQIVND (reference sequence). V dropped 7 bases and J dropped 2; count of bases not matched to a gene: 4. The CDR3 totals 13 residues. Using immunoSEQ multiplex PCR, the repertoire was profiled, and TCRdb retains in-frame clones only, with some absent. The sample carries approximately 200,000 clones, more than 75% recorded once. Seattle enrolled patients during active infection and tracked them longitudinally. The TCR sequence derives from a woman in her thirties or forties with COVID-19, enrolled during active disease. Sequences were obtained from peripheral blood. V and J are TRBV19 and TRBJ1-2; the match to TRBD1 covers 7 bases. The CDR3 nucleotides are TGTGCCAGTATCACAGGGGAGAACTATGGCTACACCTTC. This encodes CASITGENYGYTF.